This is a list of T cell receptor beta chains from one sample in a study of blood T cell repertoires in COVID-19. Using immunoSEQ multiplex PCR, the repertoire was profiled, and TCRdb retains in-frame clones only, with some absent. The sample lists about 350,000 clones; approximately 88% were seen once. Material for sequencing was peripheral blood. These TCRs come from a man aged 30-40 years with COVID-19, enrolled during active disease. The CDR3 runs from the conserved cysteine through the conserved F or W. The D gene is left open where the match is weak. Clone sizes are given selectively: once, few, many, or a class where the clone is expanded.

j_call clone_size v_call d_call cdr3_nt cdr3_aa
TRBJ1-2 . TRBV9 . TGTGCCAGCAGCGTAGCTAGAGACCGTCACTATGGCTACACCTTC CASSVARDRHYGYTF
TRBJ1-6 . TRBV7-2 . TGTGCCAGCAGCCGGGCCGTGGGCAGGGCCTATAATTCACCCCTCCACTTT CASSRAVGRAYNSPLHF
TRBJ2-1 . TRBV6-2/TRBV6-3 . TGTGCCAGCAGTTTACGGGACAATCGGGAGCAGTTCTTC CASSLRDNREQFF
TRBJ1-6 . TRBV30 . TGTGCCTCCGGGCAGGGGAATTCACCCCTCCACTTT CASGQGNSPLHF
TRBJ2-7 . TRBV6-2/TRBV6-3 TRBD1 TGTGCCAGCAGTTATTCCGTCGAGGAGACAGGGTTATTTCAACGTATGTACGAGCAGTACTTC CASSYSVEETGLFQRMYEQYF
TRBJ2-2 . TRBV5-4 TRBD2 TGTGCCAGACTAGCGGGAATAGGCTCGAACACCGGGGAGCTGTTTTTT CARLAGIGSNTGELFF
TRBJ2-3 . TRBV30 . TGTGCCTGGACCAGGGGAGATGGGGATACGCAGTATTTT CAWTRGDGDTQYF
TRBJ1-2 . TRBV5-4 TRBD1 TGTGCCAGCAGCTTGAGTCAGGGGGCGAGGGGCTACACCTTC CASSLSQGARGYTF
TRBJ2-1 . TRBV3-1/TRBV3-2 TRBD2 TGTGCCAGCAGCCCGACTAGCGGGTCCTACAATGAGCAGTTCTTC CASSPTSGSYNEQFF
TRBJ1-1 once TRBV10-3 TRBD1 TGTGCCATCAGTCCACAGGGGGCTGGGGTGAACACTGAAGCTTTCTTT CAISPQGAGVNTEAFF
TRBJ1-4 . TRBV19 TRBD1 TGTGCCAGTAGTACTCGGACAGGGGTTCGCGAAAAACTGTTTTTT CASSTRTGVREKLFF
TRBJ2-5 . TRBV6-2/TRBV6-3 TRBD1 TGTGCCAGCAGTTCTGGTAGGGGGCCAAACCAAGAGACCCAGTACTTC CASSSGRGPNQETQYF
TRBJ2-2 . TRBV27 . TGTGCCAGCAGTTTAGCCGGCAGAGCGGACACCGGGGAGCTGTTTTTT CASSLAGRADTGELFF
TRBJ1-3 many TRBV28 . TGTGCCAGCTCCCTAACAAGGACAGTCTCTGGAAACACCATATATTTT CASSLTRTVSGNTIYF
TRBJ2-5 few TRBV5-1 . TGCGCCAGCACTAATTGGCCAGGACAGCGAGGGGAGACCCAGTACTTC CASTNWPGQRGETQYF
TRBJ2-3 . TRBV4-3 . TGCGCCAGCAGGAGAATGGGGACAACCACAGATACGCAGTATTTT CASRRMGTTTDTQYF
TRBJ2-7 few TRBV5-8 . TGTGCCAGCAGCTTGATACAGGCCAGCCGCAAGGTGCAGTACTTC CASSLIQASRKVQYF